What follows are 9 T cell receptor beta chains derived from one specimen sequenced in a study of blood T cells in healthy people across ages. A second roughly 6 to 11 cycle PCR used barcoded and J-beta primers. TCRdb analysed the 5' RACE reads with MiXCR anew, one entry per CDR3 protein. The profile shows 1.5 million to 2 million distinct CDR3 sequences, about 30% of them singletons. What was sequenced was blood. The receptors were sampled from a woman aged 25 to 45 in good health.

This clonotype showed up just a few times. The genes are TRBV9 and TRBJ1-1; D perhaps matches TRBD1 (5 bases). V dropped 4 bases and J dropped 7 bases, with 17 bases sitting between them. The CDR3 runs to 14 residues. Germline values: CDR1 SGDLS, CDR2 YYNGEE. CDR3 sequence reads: CASSRDSSPIEAFF. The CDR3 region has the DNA TGTGCCAGCAGCCGGGACTCCAGCCCCATTGAAGCTTTCTTT.

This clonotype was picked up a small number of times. CDR3: CASRFDNEQFF. The CDR3, as DNA: TGTGCCAGCAGGTTCGACAATGAGCAGTTCTTC. V usage is TRBV7-8 and J usage is TRBJ2-1; D is uncertain. CDR3 length: 11 residues. Trimming took off 6 bases at V and 5 bases at J, with 5 bases between the two ends. Germline CDR1 is SGHVS and CDR2 is FQNEAQ.

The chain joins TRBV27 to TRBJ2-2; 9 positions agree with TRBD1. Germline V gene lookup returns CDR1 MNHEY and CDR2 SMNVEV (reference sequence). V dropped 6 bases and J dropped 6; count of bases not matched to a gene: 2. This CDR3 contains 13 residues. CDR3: CASRGQGAGELFF. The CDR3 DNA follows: TGTGCCAGCAGGGGACAGGGAGCCGGGGAGCTGTTTTTT.

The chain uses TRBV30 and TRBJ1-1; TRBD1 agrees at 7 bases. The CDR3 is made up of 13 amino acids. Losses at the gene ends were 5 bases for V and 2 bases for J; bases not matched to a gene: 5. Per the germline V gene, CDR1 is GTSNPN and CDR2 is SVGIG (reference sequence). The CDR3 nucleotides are TGTGCCTGGTCGACAGGGTTTAACACTGAAGCTTTCTTT. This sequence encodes CAWSTGFNTEAFF.

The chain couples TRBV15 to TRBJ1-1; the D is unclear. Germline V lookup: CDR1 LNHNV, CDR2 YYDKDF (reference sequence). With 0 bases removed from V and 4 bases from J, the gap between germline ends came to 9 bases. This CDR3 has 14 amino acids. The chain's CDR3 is CATSRDVVSTEAFF. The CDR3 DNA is TGTGCCACCAGCAGAGATGTGGTCTCCACTGAAGCTTTCTTT.

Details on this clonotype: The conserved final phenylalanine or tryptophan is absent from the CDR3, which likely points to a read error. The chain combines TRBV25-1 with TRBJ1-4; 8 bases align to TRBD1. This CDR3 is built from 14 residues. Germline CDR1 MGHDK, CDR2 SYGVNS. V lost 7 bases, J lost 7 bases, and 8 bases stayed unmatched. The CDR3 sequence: CASTNRGTGEKLFL. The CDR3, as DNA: TGTGCCAGCACCAACAGGGGGACGGGTGAAAAACTGTTTTTG.

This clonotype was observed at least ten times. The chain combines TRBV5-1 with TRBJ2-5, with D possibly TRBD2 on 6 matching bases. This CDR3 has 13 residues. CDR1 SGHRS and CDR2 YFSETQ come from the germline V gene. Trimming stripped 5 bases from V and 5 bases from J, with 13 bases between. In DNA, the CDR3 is TGCGCCAGCAGTGTTTCTAGCGTGGAGACCCAGTACTTC. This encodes CASSVSSVETQYF.

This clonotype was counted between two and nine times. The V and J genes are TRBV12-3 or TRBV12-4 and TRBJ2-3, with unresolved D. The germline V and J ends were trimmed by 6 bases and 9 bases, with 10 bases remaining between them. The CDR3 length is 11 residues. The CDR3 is CASSIRVTQYF. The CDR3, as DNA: TGTGCCAGCAGCATCCGTGTAACGCAGTATTTT.

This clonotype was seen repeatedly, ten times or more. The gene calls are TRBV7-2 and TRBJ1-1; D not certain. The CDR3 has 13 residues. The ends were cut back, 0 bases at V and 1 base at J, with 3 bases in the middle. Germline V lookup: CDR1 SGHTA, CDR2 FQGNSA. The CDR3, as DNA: TGTGCCAGCAGCTTAGCCCGGAACACTGAAGCTTTCTTT. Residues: CASSLARNTEAFF.